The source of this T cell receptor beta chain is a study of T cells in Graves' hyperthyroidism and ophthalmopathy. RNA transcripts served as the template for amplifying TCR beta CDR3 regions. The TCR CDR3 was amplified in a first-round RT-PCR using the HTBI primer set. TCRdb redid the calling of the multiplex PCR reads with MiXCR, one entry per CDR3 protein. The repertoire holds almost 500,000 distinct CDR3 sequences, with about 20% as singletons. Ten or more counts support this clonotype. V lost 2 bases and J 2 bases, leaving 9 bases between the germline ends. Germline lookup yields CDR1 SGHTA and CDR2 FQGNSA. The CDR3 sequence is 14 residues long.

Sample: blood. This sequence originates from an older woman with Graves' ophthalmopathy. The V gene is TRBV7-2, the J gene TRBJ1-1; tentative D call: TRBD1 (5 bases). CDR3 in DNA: TGTGCCAGCAGCTTAATGCAGGGCAACACTGAAGCTTTCTTT. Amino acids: CASSLMQGNTEAFF.